This T cell receptor beta chain was found in a study of T cell responses to AZD1222 COVID-19 vaccine. Libraries were prepared by immunoSEQ multiplex PCR; TCRdb keeps only in-frame clonotypes and omits some of them. Of around 120,000 clones listed, about 85% are singletons. Study outcomes and limitations: Without day 14 samples, only post-peak T cell repertoires were studied.

CDR1 and CDR2 (germline): SNHLY, FYNNEI. V lost 6 bases and J 3 bases, leaving 15 bases between the germline ends. CDR3 size: 14 residues. As for this clone: No antigen is known for it.

The V gene is TRBV2, the J gene TRBJ2-7; tentatively, D is TRBD2 (5 bases). Here the sequenced sample was peripheral blood, taken on day 0 of AZD1222 vaccination. The origin of this receptor is an adult in good health. The CDR3 loop is CASSLRVDFYEQYF. The CDR3 nucleotides are TGTGCCAGCAGCTTGAGGGTAGATTTCTACGAGCAGTACTTC.